The 7 T cell receptor beta chains below all came from one sample that was sequenced in a study of CD8+CD57+ T cells in acquired aplastic anemia. TCR beta VDJ and CDR3 profiling used genomic DNA as template. Using its own MiXCR run on the reads, TCRdb lists one record per CDR3 protein. The repertoire holds fewer than 250,000 distinct CDR3 sequences, with approximately 52% as singletons. Sequences were obtained from sorted CD4+, CD8+, or CD8+CD57+ T cells (not recorded which) from PBMCs. These receptors were collected from a human donor in good health, serving as a control.

The rearrangement links TRBV20-1 to TRBJ2-5; tentatively, D is TRBD1 (6 bases). Germline V gives CDR1 DFQATT, CDR2 SNEGSKA (reference sequence). This CDR3 is 14 amino acids long. Trimming took 3 bases from V and 2 from J, leaving 13 bases between them. CDR3 loop: CSASSYRVQETQYF. CDR3 nucleotide sequence: TGCAGTGCTAGCAGCTACAGGGTACAAGAGACCCAGTACTTC.

This chain joins TRBV4-3 and TRBJ2-5, with no clear D. The V end was cut by 3 bases, the J end by 1 base, with 15 bases between. The CDR3 runs 16 residues. Germline assignment: CDR1 LGHNA and CDR2 YSLEER. The CDR3 loop is CASSQVVSTGQETQYF. The CDR3 coding sequence is TGCGCCAGCAGCCAGGTCGTTAGTACGGGCCAAGAGACCCAGTACTTC.

CDR3 residues: CASRDAASYGYTF. The CDR3 coding sequence is TGTGCCAGCAGGGACGCAGCGAGCTATGGCTACACCTTC. This chain uses TRBV10-3 with TRBJ1-2, with D maybe TRBD1 (5 bases). V was trimmed by 10 bases and J by 4 bases, leaving 16 bases between them. This CDR3 has 13 residues. Germline V gene sequence: CDR1 ENHRY, CDR2 SYGVKD.

This clonotype was detected only once. The rearrangement joins TRBV7-3 to TRBJ2-5; D is uncertain. CDR1 is SGHTA and CDR2 is FQGTGA in the germline V gene. Between the trimmed V and J ends, which lost 2 bases and 6 bases, there was a span of 10 bases. CDR3 length: 13 amino acids. In nucleotides, the CDR3 is TGTGCCAGCAGCTTATATCCGGAGAAGACCCAGTACTTC. Translated, it gives CASSLYPEKTQYF.

This chain uses TRBV20-1 with TRBJ2-7; a possible D gene is TRBD1 (6 bases). There are 14 residues in the CDR3. Germline V lookup: CDR1 DFQATT, CDR2 SNEGSKA (reference sequence). The V end was cut by 3 bases, the J end by 1 base, with 13 bases between. Written as DNA, the CDR3 is TGCAGTGCTAGGGACGACGGGACATCCTACGAGCAGTACTTC. It specifies CSARDDGTSYEQYF.

On this clonotype itself: The conserved final phenylalanine or tryptophan is absent from the CDR3, which likely points to a read error. The rearrangement links TRBV30 to TRBJ1-1; D is undetermined. CDR1 GTSNPN and CDR2 SVGIG come from the germline V gene (reference sequence). This CDR3 region has 15 residues. With 2 bases removed from V and 5 bases from J, the gap between germline ends came to 18 bases. CDR3 DNA: TGTGCCTGGAGTATTTGGCCAGGAGGTACAACTGAAGCTTTCCTT. Encoded protein: CAWSIWPGGTTEAFL.

J is TRBJ2-2 and V is TRBV7-3; TRBD2 matches 7 bases. The CDR3 contains 15 residues. The V segment lost 1 base and the J segment 6 bases; nucleotides outside the gene matches: 5. Looked up from germline, CDR1 is SGHTA and CDR2 is FQGTGA. The CDR3 sequence: CASSLRLAFSGELFF. The CDR3 DNA follows: TGTGCCAGCAGCTTAAGACTAGCATTCTCCGGGGAGCTGTTTTTT.